The next 17 T cell receptor beta chains were all read from a single sample in a study of cytomegalovirus exposure and HLA in healthy donors. The PCR contained 60 Vbeta and 13 Jbeta primers. Here immunoSEQ multiplex PCR was the method, and the copy in TCRdb shows in-frame clones only, minus some. The sample lists around 76,000 clones; around four fifths were seen once. Sequencing was carried out using PBMCs. The source of these receptors is a woman aged 35 to 49 in good health and CMV-seropositive.

The gene calls are TRBV6-5 and TRBJ1-3, with D possibly matching TRBD1 (5 bases). The CDR3 consists of 15 residues. Trimming took 0 bases from V and 4 from J, leaving 10 bases between them. Germline assignment: CDR1 MNHEY and CDR2 SVGAGI. The CDR3 protein is CASSYSGNRGNTIYF. The DNA of the CDR3 is TGTGCCAGCAGTTACTCGGGAAACAGGGGAAACACCATATATTTT.

The table lists this clone with a count of one. The chain carries TRBV7-2 and TRBJ2-3; 8 positions agree with TRBD2. This CDR3 contains 15 residues. The V and J ends lost 1 base and 6 bases, in that order; junction bases with no gene match: 6. Germline CDR1 SGHTA, CDR2 FQGNSA. The CDR3 here is CASSLVGLGADTQYF. The DNA of the CDR3 is TGTGCCAGCAGCTTAGTGGGACTAGGCGCCGATACGCAGTATTTT.

V is TRBV6-1 and J is TRBJ2-4; 13 bases line up with TRBD2. CDR1 MNHNS and CDR2 SASEGT come from the germline V gene. J gave up 8 bases and V 4 bases, and 8 bases lay outside the gene matches. The CDR3 extends over 16 amino acids. This CDR3 reads CASSGGLAGEGDIQYF. The CDR3 coding sequence is TGTGCCAGCAGTGGAGGACTAGCGGGGGAGGGAGACATTCAGTACTTC.

V usage is TRBV7-2 and J usage is TRBJ1-5, with 9 nucleotides matching TRBD1. Germline V gene lookup returns CDR1 SGHTA and CDR2 FQGNSA. This CDR3 has 14 amino acids. V shed 4 bases and J 6 bases; nucleotides not matched to a gene: 4. The CDR3: CASSSGQGFQPQHF. CDR3 nucleotide sequence: TGTGCCAGCAGCTCCGGACAGGGGTTTCAGCCCCAGCATTTT. The whole variable domain, remainder taken from reference TRBV7-2 and TRBJ1-5, is GAGVSQSPSNKVTEKGKDVELRCDPISGHTALYWYRQSLGQGLEFLIYFQGNSAPDKSGLPSDRFSAERTGGSVSTLTIQRTQQEDSAVYLCASSSGQGFQPQHFGDGTRLSIL.

The gene calls are TRBV11-2 and TRBJ1-2; 8 bases line up with TRBD1. CDR1 and CDR2 from the germline V gene are SGHAT and FQNNGV. Germline trimming cut 5 bases from V and 2 bases from J; bases unmatched to any gene: 7. This CDR3 contains 15 residues. This chain's CDR3 is CASSADRGANYGYTF. CDR3 in DNA: TGTGCCAGCAGCGCCGACAGGGGAGCAAACTATGGCTACACCTTC.

The rearrangement joins TRBV4-3 to TRBJ2-3, with a possible D match to TRBD2 (6 bases). This CDR3 spans 12 amino acids. V was cut by 8 bases and J by 2 bases, with 8 bases left in between. CDR1 LGHNA and CDR2 YSLEER come from the germline V gene. The CDR3: CASGGVTDTQYF. The DNA of the CDR3 is TGCGCCAGCGGCGGGGTCACAGATACGCAGTATTTT.

The chain is built from TRBV28 and TRBJ2-6, with 10 bases that match TRBD1. Germline V gene lookup returns CDR1 MDHEN and CDR2 SYDVKM. CDR3 length: 18 residues. V lost 4 bases to trimming and J lost 4 bases; unmatched junction nucleotides: 10. The DNA for the CDR3 is TGTGCCAGCAGTTCACCCGGGACAGGGGCCTACGGGGCCAACGTCCTGACTTTC. Translated, it gives CASSSPGTGAYGANVLTF.

The J gene is TRBJ2-2, the V gene TRBV11-2; 11 bases are shared with TRBD2. This CDR3 has 15 amino acids. Germline V CDR1 and CDR2: SGHAT, FQNNGV. Unmatched junction bases numbered 4, after V lost 5 bases and J lost 5 bases. CDR3 DNA sequence: TGTGCCAGCAGCGTAGCGGGGGGGCGGACCGGGGAGCTGTTTTTT. It is translated as CASSVAGGRTGELFF.

The J gene is TRBJ2-5, the V gene TRBV7-6; D remains unclear. Germline V CDR1 and CDR2: SGHVS, FNYEAQ. Trimming removed 4 bases from V and 6 bases from J, with 12 bases in between. The CDR3 spans 13 residues. As DNA, the CDR3 is TGTGCCAGCAGCTCCACCGCGCCGCAGACCCAGTACTTC. This codes for CASSSTAPQTQYF.

This CDR3 reads CAWSTGLGNSPLHF. The CDR3 bases are TGTGCCTGGTCCACAGGGCTTGGAAATTCACCCCTCCACTTT. The chain couples TRBV30 to TRBJ1-6, with D maybe TRBD1 (6 bases). CDR3 length: 14 amino acids. CDR1 is GTSNPN and CDR2 is SVGIG in the germline V gene (reference sequence). Trimming stripped 5 bases from V and 7 bases from J, with 15 bases between.

J is TRBJ1-2 and V is TRBV6-5; 8 bases map to TRBD1. CDR1 is MNHEY, CDR2 SVGAGI, per germline. This CDR3 is built from 14 residues. V gave up 4 bases and J gave up 4 bases; unmatched junction bases: 5. The CDR3, as DNA: TGTGCCAGCAGTTCGGGACAGGTTGGCTATGGCTACACCTTC. Amino acids: CASSSGQVGYGYTF.

The chain joins TRBV9 to TRBJ1-5; the D gene is possibly TRBD1 (5 bases). Germline V gene sequence: CDR1 SGDLS, CDR2 YYNGEE. Trimming removed 3 bases at V and 9 bases at J, with 22 bases between. This CDR3 has 16 amino acids. The CDR3 DNA reads TGTGCCAGCAGCGAATTCGCCGGGACCGGGGAGGGGCCCCAGCATTTT. Amino acids: CASSEFAGTGEGPQHF.

This chain links TRBV7-9 with TRBJ1-3; TRBD1 matches at 8 bases. The CDR3 spans 16 residues. Germline CDR1 is SEHNR and CDR2 is FQNEAQ (reference sequence). Losses at the gene ends were 5 bases for V and 0 bases for J; bases not matched to a gene: 6. Written as DNA, the CDR3 is TGTGCCAGCAGCGACAGACAGGGGATCTCTGGAAACACCATATATTTT. It is translated as CASSDRQGISGNTIYF. The variable domain in full, with the rest retrieved from reference TRBV7-9 and TRBJ1-3, is DTGVSQNPRHKITKRGQNVTFRCDPISEHNRLYWYRQTLGQGPEFLTYFQNEAQLEKSRLLSDRFSAERPKGSFSTLEIQRTEQGDSAMYLCASSDRQGISGNTIYFGEGSWLTVV.

The chain couples TRBV28 to TRBJ1-2; D is possibly TRBD1 (6 bases). The CDR3 contains 14 residues. The V gene's germline CDR1 is MDHEN and CDR2 SYDVKM. V dropped 1 base and J dropped 4 bases, with 10 bases sitting between them. For the CDR3, the DNA is TGTGCCAGCAGTTTATCGCTGACAGGCTATGGCTACACCTTC. Protein product: CASSLSLTGYGYTF.

The chain joins TRBV6-6 to TRBJ2-7; a possible D gene is TRBD2 (7 bases). The germline V gene encodes CDR1 MNHNY and CDR2 SVGAGI (reference sequence). Trimming stripped 2 bases from V and 3 bases from J, with 11 bases between. The CDR3 is made up of 14 amino acids. The CDR3 sequence is CASSYRGDNYEQYF. CDR3 nucleotides: TGTGCCAGCAGTTACCGGGGGGACAACTACGAGCAGTACTTC.

This rearrangement joins TRBV28 to TRBJ2-2; D might be TRBD2 (6 bases). V was cut by 8 bases and J by 7 bases, with 17 bases left in between. Germline-derived CDR1 and CDR2 are MDHEN and SYDVKM. This CDR3 region has 14 residues. The CDR3 nucleotides read TGTGCCAGCGGACCCCAGGCGGGGCACGGGGAGCTGTTTTTT. Encoded protein: CASGPQAGHGELFF.

This clone was seen only once. The same CDR3 arises from other DNA sequences in this sample as well. V gene TRBV6-5 combines with J gene TRBJ1-1; a weak D match, TRBD1 (5 bases). The CDR3 sequence is 13 residues long. Germline CDR1 reads MNHEY; CDR2 reads SVGAGI. V lost 7 bases to trimming and J lost 4 bases, with 13 bases between them. CDR3 residues: CASTRGGGTEAFF. The CDR3 nucleotides read TGTGCCAGCACCCGTGGCGGGGGCACTGAAGCTTTCTTT.